The text below deals with one TCR beta chain. It has no known antigen specificity. The record has no base qualities; no much larger clone is one base away. This specimen belongs to a study of shared clonotypes between healthy human individuals (dated by TCRdb to the early 2020s). General notes on the study: The cohort included three men and a couple of women between 18 and 49 years of age. Per donor, leukapheresis produced somewhere between about 0.8 and 9 billion PBMCs. Per donor, three plates each were used for CD4 naive and CD4 memory, two for CD8 naive, and one for CD8 memory. Different laboratories and diverse techniques were used to prepare libraries and sequence TCR repertoires, to increase sequencing depth and limit assay-specific biases. To estimate repertoire size and how much clonotype sharing occurs between individuals, the study deeply sequenced the blood TCR repertoires of 4 to 6 healthy adults. Findings and caveats that apply to the study as a whole: Only blood was sampled, and tissue TCR repertoires likely differ from those in blood. Incomplete sequencing was indicated by rarefaction of sorted-subset datasets, despite the large sequencing depth. Pairwise subsampling led to the expectation that sequencing depth would affect the degree of clonotype sharing among donors. When a few donors were compared, the shared fraction of clonotypes was around 5.1% for naive CD4, about 4% for naive CD8, roughly 2.5% for memory CD4, and 0.4% for memory CD8. Because the study included only a small number of donors, the genetic and exposure-history diversity represented was limited. Larger estimated clonotype richness was generally found for naive subsets than for memory subsets. Clonotypes shared by all four sorted-subset donors showed higher generation probabilities than non-shared clonotypes.

Using the deep immunoSEQ assay, TCR CDR3 regions were amplified from genomic DNA by multiplex PCR. Genomic DNA extracted from each cell subset was distributed evenly over all wells of several immunoSEQ 96-well plates, and each plate served as one replicate. For sorted subsets, each replicate PCR was loaded with roughly 0.2 ug genomic DNA, equivalent to some 27,000 T cell genomes. The purified libraries were quantified using a Qubit 3.0 fluorometer, sized with a Bioanalyzer 2100, and then quantified again using the KAPA Library Quantification kit. A separate single-read 150-cycle Illumina NextSeq 550 flow cell was used to sequence each immunoSEQ 96-well plate. In the authors' own workflow: Because the immunoSEQ output included only junctional sequences and no quality scores, the filtering could not be the same as the filtering used for full-length reads. To assign V/J genes and CDR3, sequences were annotated against IMGT germline references using PyIR, a Python wrapper for IgBLAST v1.9. Reads were filtered out if the reads had weak V/J assignments (E-value above 1e-6), no CDR3, stop codons, out-of-frame junctions, or ambiguous translated residues. V3J clonotypes were defined as sequences sharing the same inferred V gene, J gene, and CDR3 amino acid sequence. To compute the percentage overlap between repertoires, the number of shared unique clonotypes was divided by the size of the smaller repertoire. Three approaches were used to assess repertoire richness: RTK rarefaction, the Chao1 estimator, and Recon v2.1 estimates of unobserved clonotypes. For all TCRbeta clonotypes obtained by the gDNA method from a handful of donors, generation probabilities were computed with OLGA. Sourced from immuneACCESS, this table was stored by TCRdb with only in-frame sequences that have V and J called. A share of the clones is absent; for the studies checked, an unresolved V gene accounts for under half, and the remainder has no known explanation. The D gene and trimming were derived from the DNA, and the V and J assignments and clone size from that table. This sample holds around 2.5 million clones; over 85% were observed only once. The ten largest clonotypes hold roughly 0.39% of the sample.

The germline V gene provides CDR1 SGHAT and CDR2 FQNNGV. Trimming leaves V shorter by 6 bases and J shorter by 2 bases, with the junction holding 5 bases beyond the gene matches. The cysteine opens and the phenylalanine closes a CDR3 of 14 amino acids. The read is trimmed to its CDR3 DNA, 42 bases read in frame from base 1. Healthy HIV-negative adults with no recently reported acute infections or vaccinations were included as donors. Every donor was a Caucasian adult residing in Nashville, Tennessee, USA. CD4+ T cells were enriched by magnetic negative selection, after which naive cells were positively selected on CD45RA and the negative fraction was taken as the memory subset. After blood collection by leukapheresis, PBMCs were isolated using Ficoll-Histopaque density gradient centrifugation and then cryopreserved in the vapor phase of liquid nitrogen. Analytical flow cytometry was used to check the purity and quantity of every magnetically sorted T cell population. Genomic DNA was isolated from each sorted fraction and quantified by UV absorbance on a Nanodrop 2000c.

The rearrangement combines TRBV11-2 with TRBJ2-5, with TRBD2 matching 8 junction bases. This clonotype was obtained from a man between 18 and 29 years old in good health. Some clones in this sample may be carry-over from other donors' samples. Sequencing was carried out using naive CD4+ T cells from PBMCs. According to the study, the label for this sample's cell subset or site signals: CD45RA+ positively selected. The CDR3 in this case is CASRPTSEQETQYF. The DNA sequence is as follows: TGTGCCAGCAGACCGACTAGCGAGCAAGAGACCCAGTACTTC.